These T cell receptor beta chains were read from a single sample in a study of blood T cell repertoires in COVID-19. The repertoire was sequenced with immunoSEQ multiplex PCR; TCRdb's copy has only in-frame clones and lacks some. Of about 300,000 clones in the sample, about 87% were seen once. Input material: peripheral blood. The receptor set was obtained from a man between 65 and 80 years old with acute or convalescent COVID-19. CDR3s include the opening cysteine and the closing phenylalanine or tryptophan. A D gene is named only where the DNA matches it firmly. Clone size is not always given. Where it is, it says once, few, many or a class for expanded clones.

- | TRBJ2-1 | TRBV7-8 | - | CASSSYRDNEQFF | TGTGCCAGCAGCTCTTACAGAGACAATGAGCAGTTCTTC
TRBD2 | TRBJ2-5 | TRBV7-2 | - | CASSFVSGGGVETQYF | TGTGCCAGCAGCTTCGTCAGCGGCGGGGGGGTAGAGACCCAGTACTTC
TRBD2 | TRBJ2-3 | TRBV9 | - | CASNSGGGTDTQYF | TGTGCCAGCAACTCTGGGGGGGGCACAGATACGCAGTATTTT
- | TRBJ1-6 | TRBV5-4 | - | CASSFQDNSPLHF | TGTGCCAGCAGCTTTCAGGATAATTCACCCCTCCACTTT
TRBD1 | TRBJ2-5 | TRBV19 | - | CATLDRVQETQYF | TGTGCCACCCTGGACAGGGTCCAAGAGACCCAGTACTTC
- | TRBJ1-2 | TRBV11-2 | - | CASSLWREGYYGYTF | TGTGCCAGCAGCTTATGGCGGGAGGGGTACTATGGCTACACCTTC
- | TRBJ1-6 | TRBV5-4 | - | CASSGRGNSPLHF | TGTGCCAGCAGTGGGAGGGGGAATTCACCCCTCCACTTT
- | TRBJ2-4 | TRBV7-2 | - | CASSLRAGDWHIQYF | TGTGCCAGCAGCTTAAGGGCAGGGGATTGGCACATTCAGTACTTC
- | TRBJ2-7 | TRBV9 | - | CASSVGRESYEQYF | TGTGCCAGCAGCGTAGGACGGGAGAGCTACGAGCAGTACTTC
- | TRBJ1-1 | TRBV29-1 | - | CSVAPTGWGEAFF | TGCAGCGTTGCCCCGACAGGTTGGGGTGAAGCTTTCTTT
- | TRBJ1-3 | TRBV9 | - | CASSEGGEGNTIYF | TGTGCCAGCAGCGAAGGGGGAGAAGGAAACACCATATATTTT
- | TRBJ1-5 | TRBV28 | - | CASRHREYSNQPQHF | TGTGCCAGCAGGCATAGAGAGTATAGCAATCAGCCCCAGCATTTT
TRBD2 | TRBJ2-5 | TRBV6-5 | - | CASRGLAGNEETQYF | TGTGCCAGCAGGGGACTAGCGGGAAATGAAGAGACCCAGTACTTC
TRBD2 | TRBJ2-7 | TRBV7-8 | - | CASSLSLESGSYEQYF | TGTGCCAGCAGCTTATCCCTAGAAAGCGGGAGTTACGAGCAGTACTTC
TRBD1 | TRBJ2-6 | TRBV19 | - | CASSDDRAGANVLTF | TGTGCCAGTAGTGACGACAGGGCTGGGGCCAACGTCCTGACTTTC
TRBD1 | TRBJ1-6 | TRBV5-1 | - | CASSVGTEYNSPLHF | TGCGCCAGCAGCGTCGGGACAGAATATAATTCACCCCTCCACTTT
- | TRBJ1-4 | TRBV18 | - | CASSLQGTNEKLFF | TGTGCCAGCTCACTGCAGGGGACTAATGAAAAACTGTTTTTT
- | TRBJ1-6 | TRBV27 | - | CASSLRGQGSSPLHF | TGTGCCAGCAGTTTGCGGGGGCAGGGAAGCTCACCCCTCCACTTT
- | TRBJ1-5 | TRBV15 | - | CATSRDPGLVGNQPQHF | TGTGCCACCAGCAGAGATCCGGGGTTAGTGGGCAATCAGCCCCAGCATTTT
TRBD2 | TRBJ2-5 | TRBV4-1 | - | CASSPARTSDLSLWEETQYF | TGCGCCAGCAGCCCGGCCAGAACTAGCGATCTCTCCCTTTGGGAAGAGACCCAGTACTTC
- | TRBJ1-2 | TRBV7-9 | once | CASSFDRAYGYTF | TGTGCCAGCAGCTTCGACAGAGCCTATGGCTACACCTTC
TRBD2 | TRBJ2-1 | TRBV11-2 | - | CASSTNGLAGVAGNEQFF | TGTGCCAGCAGCACGAACGGACTAGCGGGAGTTGCAGGCAATGAGCAGTTCTTC
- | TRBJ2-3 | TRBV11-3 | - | CASSSRVTDTQYF | TGTGCCAGCAGCTCCAGGGTAACAGATACGCAGTATTTT